This TCR beta chain is from a study of blood T cells in healthy people across ages. General study results and limits: Among T cells, TCR beta diversity per million cells dropped roughly linearly as age rose.

A word on this clonotype: What it recognizes is unknown.

PCR was performed a second time for roughly 7 to 11 cycles using a sample-barcoded 5' primer and a J-beta primer mix. TCRdb passed the 5' RACE reads through MiXCR, listing each CDR3 protein once. The sample has some 800,000 distinct CDR3 sequences, 25% seen once; the top ten hold more than 3%. Trimming took 4 bases from V and 4 from J; bases not matched to a gene: 12. This CDR3 comprises 17 residues. In germline, CDR1 is MNHEY, CDR2 SVGAGI. These data are also associated with another study on T cells of mothers and their children. From that study: The extracted RNA was employed in its entirety for cDNA synthesis, at around 1.4 ug per 15 ul.

The sequence was obtained from a boy younger than 18 in good health. Sequencing was done on a sample of blood. The J gene is TRBJ1-2, the V gene TRBV6-5, with 10 bases matching TRBD1. This CDR3 is CASSSSIPGQGPYGYTF. DNA of the CDR3: TGTGCCAGCAGTTCATCAATCCCGGGACAGGGGCCCTATGGCTACACCTTC.